The 24 T cell receptor beta chains presented below share a single source sample, sequenced in a study of T cell changes during pregnancy in multiple sclerosis. The assay was immunoSEQ multiplex PCR, and TCRdb's table has in-frame clones only and misses some. This sample carries tens of thousands of clones, about 89% of them seen once, and the ten largest clones take roughly 3.7%. The specimen comprised CD4+ T cells from peripheral blood mononuclear cells, sampled in the first trimester of pregnancy. The source of these receptors is a female donor in good health, enrolled as a control in a pregnancy study.

V and J are TRBV6-1 and TRBJ1-1, with D perhaps matching TRBD1 (5 bases). Germline V CDR1 and CDR2: MNHNS, SASEGT. This CDR3 has 10 amino acids. Trimming stripped 7 bases from V and 7 bases from J, with 7 bases between. The CDR3 DNA reads TGTGCCAGCATTACAGGTGAAGCTTTCTTT. Its translation is CASITGEAFF.

This chain uses TRBV11-3 with TRBJ2-2; 9 nucleotides match TRBD2. Germline CDR1 and CDR2: SGHNT and YENEEA. The CDR3 has 16 residues. The trim removed 4 bases at V and 5 bases at J, leaving 8 bases unmatched. This CDR3 reads CASSSLLAGSTGELFF. CDR3 in DNA: TGTGCCAGCAGCTCCCTGCTAGCGGGGAGTACCGGGGAGCTGTTTTTT.

The J gene is TRBJ2-1, the V gene TRBV5-4, with 12 bases identical to TRBD1. The CDR3 contains 14 residues. V trimming: 5 bases; J trimming: 9 bases; junction bases outside the gene matches: 6. Per germline, CDR1 SGHNT and CDR2 YYREEE (reference sequence). The CDR3 is CASRSGQGAGEQFF. CDR3 in DNA: TGTGCCAGCAGGTCGGGACAGGGGGCCGGTGAGCAGTTCTTC.

The rearrangement uses TRBV6-1 and TRBJ1-2; D not certain. Trimming cost V 1 base and J 0 bases, with 9 bases left between them. The CDR3 is 15 residues long. CDR1 is MNHNS, CDR2 SASEGT, per germline. In DNA form, the CDR3 reads TGTGCCAGCAGTGAAGTAACAGTCGCTAACTATGGCTACACCTTC. It translates to CASSEVTVANYGYTF.

The chain has TRBV6-5 and TRBJ1-2; the D is unclear. This CDR3 spans 15 amino acids. V was cut by 7 bases and J by 1 base, with 16 bases left in between. Germline V gives CDR1 MNHEY, CDR2 SVGAGI. The CDR3 loop is CASNPNSGSNYGYTF. The DNA for the CDR3 is TGTGCCAGCAACCCCAACTCCGGGAGTAACTATGGCTACACCTTC.

The rearrangement uses TRBV5-4 and TRBJ1-2; 7 bases are shared with TRBD1. From germline, CDR1 is SGHNT and CDR2 YYREEE (reference sequence). The CDR3 is 14 residues long. V lost 5 bases, J lost 8 bases, and 12 bases stayed unmatched. The CDR3 region is CASSITGAASGYTF. For the CDR3, the DNA is TGTGCCAGCAGTATTACAGGGGCCGCTAGCGGCTACACCTTC. The full variable domain, its missing parts supplied by reference TRBV5-4 and TRBJ1-2, is ETGVTQSPTHLIKTRGQQVTLRCSSQSGHNTVSWYQQALGQGPQFIFQYYREEENGRGNFPPRFSGLQFPNYSSELNVNALELDDSALYLCASSITGAASGYTFGSGTRLTVV.

The chain combines TRBV9 with TRBJ1-2, with 7 nucleotides matching TRBD1. Germline values: CDR1 SGDLS, CDR2 YYNGEE. This CDR3 spans 13 amino acids. V shed 7 bases and J 2 bases; nucleotides not matched to a gene: 5. The CDR3 is CASGGQFNYGYTF. CDR3 sequence (DNA): TGTGCCAGCGGGGGACAGTTCAACTATGGCTACACCTTC.

The chain couples TRBV5-1 to TRBJ2-1, with 11 positions matching TRBD2. The CDR3 runs 15 residues. J gave up 4 bases and V 4 bases, and 4 bases lay outside the gene matches. Germline CDR1 and CDR2: SGHRS and YFSETQ. The DNA of the CDR3 is TGCGCCAGCAGCATCGGGACTAGCGGTTACAATGAGCAGTTCTTC. It specifies CASSIGTSGYNEQFF.

This sequence joins TRBV7-9 and TRBJ1-2, with D perhaps matching TRBD1 (5 bases). Trimming left V 5 bases short and J 8 bases short, with 15 bases between. Germline lookup yields CDR1 SEHNR and CDR2 FQNEAQ (reference sequence). The CDR3 loop spans 13 amino acids. The DNA for the CDR3 is TGTGCCAGCAGCCGACAGCTATCAGAAGGCTACACCTTC. This translates into CASSRQLSEGYTF.

This clone is a singleton in its sample. The gene calls are TRBV5-4 and TRBJ2-5, with a weak D call TRBD1 (6 bases). Germline V gives CDR1 SGHNT, CDR2 YYREEE (reference sequence). This CDR3 has 14 residues. V gave up 6 bases and J gave up 1 base, with 13 bases separating them. The CDR3 loop is CASNPGQPQETQYF. CDR3 sequence (DNA): TGTGCCAGCAACCCGGGACAACCCCAAGAGACCCAGTACTTC.

The rearrangement links TRBV2 to TRBJ2-1; TRBD1 matches 9 bases. The germline gives CDR1 SNHLY, CDR2 FYNNEI. The CDR3 is 12 residues long. CDR3 amino acids: CATGTGIIEQFF. The CDR3 DNA reads TGTGCGACCGGGACAGGGATCATCGAGCAGTTCTTC.

The chain carries TRBV28 and TRBJ2-5, with 14 bases that match TRBD2. The trim removed 7 bases at V and 1 base at J, leaving 17 bases unmatched. This CDR3 contains 20 residues. Germline V gene lookup returns CDR1 MDHEN and CDR2 SYDVKM. CDR3 DNA: TGTGCCAGCAATTACCCCTCTGGGACTAGCGGGAGTCGGCTCCAAGAGACCCAGTACTTC. Translated: CASNYPSGTSGSRLQETQYF. Supplemented by reference TRBV28 and TRBJ2-5, the full variable domain reads DVKVTQSSRYLVKRTGEKVFLECVQDMDHENMFWYRQDPGLGLRLIYFSYDVKMKEKGDIPEGYSVSREKKERFSLILESASTNQTSMYLCASNYPSGTSGSRLQETQYFGPGTRLLVL.

This clone was seen only once. The chain has TRBV5-1 and TRBJ2-3, with TRBD2 matching over 8 bases. The V segment lost 1 base and the J segment 1 base; nucleotides outside the gene matches: 2. The CDR3 loop spans 15 amino acids. Germline V gene data show CDR1 as SGHRS and CDR2 as YFSETQ. The CDR3 nucleotides read TGCGCCAGCAGCTTGTTCGGGGGGGGCACAGATACGCAGTATTTT. It yields the protein CASSLFGGGTDTQYF.

The rearrangement uses TRBV6-4 and TRBJ2-1, with D possibly TRBD1 on 7 matching bases. In germline, CDR1 is MRHNA, CDR2 SNTAGT. Deletions cut 0 bases from V and 8 bases from J, with 14 bases between. This CDR3 has 15 residues. The CDR3 DNA reads as TGTGCCAGCAGTGACTCGCAGGGGGGCTCCGATGAGCAGTTCTTC. This translates into CASSDSQGGSDEQFF.

As DNA, the CDR3 is TGTGCCAGCAGCCAAGATAGGACAGGGGGGTACAATGAGCAGTTCTTC. It yields the protein CASSQDRTGGYNEQFF. The V and J genes are TRBV4-2 and TRBJ2-1, with 10 positions matching TRBD1. Trimming removed 0 bases from V and 4 bases from J; junction bases left unmatched: 3. From germline, CDR1 is LGHNA and CDR2 YNFKEQ. CDR3 size: 16 residues.

This chain links TRBV5-1 with TRBJ2-1; 7 nucleotides match TRBD1. CDR3 size: 13 residues. The germline CDR1 and CDR2 sequences are SGHRS and YFSETQ. With 5 bases clipped from V and 6 bases from J, the junction kept 5 bases outside the gene matches. This chain's CDR3 is CASRPGQFNEQFF. The CDR3, as DNA: TGCGCCAGCAGGCCGGGACAGTTCAATGAGCAGTTCTTC. Using reference TRBV5-1 and TRBJ2-1 for the parts outside the CDR3, the full variable domain is KAGVTQTPRYLIKTRGQQVTLSCSPISGHRSVSWYQQTPGQGLQFLFEYFSETQRNKGNFPGRFSGRQFSNSRSEMNVSTLELGDSALYLCASRPGQFNEQFFGPGTRLTVL.

This clone was observed a single time. This chain connects TRBV28 to TRBJ1-3; possibly TRBD1 for D (6 bases). V was cut by 6 bases and J by 4 bases, with 13 bases left in between. The germline CDR1 and CDR2 sequences are MDHEN and SYDVKM. This CDR3 is 14 amino acids long. This CDR3 reads CASRTTGKGNTIYF. In nucleotides, the CDR3 is TGTGCCAGCAGAACCACAGGGAAGGGAAACACCATATATTTT.

This clone came up a few times. V usage is TRBV6-1 and J usage is TRBJ2-3; TRBD2 agrees at 9 bases. The germline V gene has CDR1 MNHNS and CDR2 SASEGT. CDR3 length: 13 amino acids. With 5 bases clipped from V and 5 bases from J, the junction kept 2 bases outside the gene matches. In DNA form, the CDR3 reads TGTGCCAGCAGTTCACTAGCGGGAGATACGCAGTATTTT. This translates into CASSSLAGDTQYF.

The rearrangement joins TRBV7-9 to TRBJ2-3, with D unclear. In germline, CDR1 is SEHNR, CDR2 FQNEAQ (reference sequence). The V gene lost 4 bases and the J gene lost 6 bases, with 5 bases spanning the gap. The CDR3 sequence is 11 residues long. The CDR3 reads CASSSYDTQYF. The CDR3 nucleotides are TGTGCCAGCAGCTCCTACGATACGCAGTATTTT.

The chain joins TRBV5-1 to TRBJ2-3; TRBD2 aligns across 9 bases. The CDR3 is 16 residues long. Germline CDR1 and CDR2: SGHRS and YFSETQ. V lost 1 base to trimming and J lost 3 bases; unmatched junction nucleotides: 6. CDR3 in DNA: TGCGCCAGCAGCTTGAGCGGGGGGTCGAGGACAGATACGCAGTATTTT. It is translated as CASSLSGGSRTDTQYF.

The rearrangement uses TRBV12-5 and TRBJ2-3; 9 positions agree with TRBD2. The V gene's germline CDR1 is LGHNT and CDR2 FRNRAP. The CDR3 has 16 residues. Germline trimming cut 2 bases from V and 3 bases from J; bases unmatched to any gene: 6. CDR3 DNA sequence: TGTGCTAGTGGTTTGACGAGCGGGAGGCAAACAGATACGCAGTATTTT. Its protein product is CASGLTSGRQTDTQYF.

CDR3 DNA sequence: TGTGCCAGCAGCCAAGTCGTGGAGACCCAGTACTTC. It yields the protein CASSQVVETQYF. V usage is TRBV14 and J usage is TRBJ2-5; no clear D. V shed 1 base and J shed 5 bases, with 5 bases lying between them. Germline values: CDR1 SGHDN, CDR2 FVKESK. CDR3 length: 12 residues.

The chain joins TRBV7-9 to TRBJ1-6, with TRBD1 matching 8 bases. Germline V gene sequence: CDR1 SEHNR, CDR2 FQNEAQ (reference sequence). V was pared by 5 bases and J by 2 bases, with 8 bases of the junction left unmatched. The CDR3 sequence is 17 residues long. The CDR3 sequence is CASSAAGGATYNSPLHF. CDR3 DNA: TGTGCCAGCAGCGCAGCAGGGGGCGCCACCTATAATTCACCCCTCCACTTT. Full variable domain (remainder filled in from reference TRBV7-9 and TRBJ1-6): DTGVSQNPRHKITKRGQNVTFRCDPISEHNRLYWYRQTLGQGPEFLTYFQNEAQLEKSRLLSDRFSAERPKGSFSTLEIQRTEQGDSAMYLCASSAAGGATYNSPLHFGNGTRLTVT.

The gene calls are TRBV2 and TRBJ2-1; TRBD1 matches at 8 bases. V was pared by 7 bases and J by 6 bases, with 5 bases of the junction left unmatched. Germline values: CDR1 SNHLY, CDR2 FYNNEI. CDR3 length equals 13 residues. Here the CDR3 DNA reads TGTGCCAGCACTAGGACAGGGCGCAATGAGCAGTTCTTC. Translation: CASTRTGRNEQFF.